This TCR beta chain was documented in a study of cytomegalovirus exposure and HLA in healthy donors. Study outcomes and limitations: Rare sequences made up most TCRs, while some public TCRs were found in many donors.

The PCR employed 60 Vbeta primers together with 13 Jbeta primers. Profiled with immunoSEQ multiplex PCR; TCRdb holds only in-frame clones, not every one. Among about 110,000 clones listed, 82% were seen once. In regard to this clone: Antigen: not known.

The CDR3 consists of 13 residues. V was clipped by 4 bases and J by 4 bases; unmatched bases: 3. Germline V gene lookup returns CDR1 SGHRS and CDR2 YFSETQ. This receptor was obtained from a man aged 30 to 39 in good health and CMV-seropositive. This chain links TRBV5-1 with TRBJ2-5; 8 bases fit TRBD1. The sequencing sample was made of PBMCs. CDR3 protein: CASSEDRAETQYF. CDR3 bases: TGCGCCAGCAGCGAGGACAGGGCAGAGACCCAGTACTTC.